What follows describes a single T cell receptor (beta chain). The data were taken from a study of blood T cell repertoires in COVID-19. Individuals drawn from under 30 US areas were roughly 18 to 100 years old. Cohorts were assigned according to the clinical history that participants reported. TCRdb's table, derived via immunoSEQ multiplex PCR, lists solely in-frame clones and lacks some. In the table there are about 410,000 clones, roughly 90% of which are singletons. CDR1 and CDR2 (germline): KGHSH, LQKENI. The V and J ends lost 3 bases and 5 bases, in that order; junction bases with no gene match: 9. The CDR3 is 15 residues long.

This receptor was taken from a woman aged 30 to 39 who had recovered from COVID-19. Input material: PBMCs or T cells enriched from blood (not recorded which). The chain recombines TRBV18 with TRBJ2-7, with 8 nucleotides matching TRBD1. The CDR3 region has the DNA TGTGCCAGCTCACCCCGGACAGGGATAAGGAACGAGCAGTACTTC. It is translated as CASSPRTGIRNEQYF.